The T cell receptor beta chain described here comes from a study of regulatory T cells in long-lasting Graves disease. Findings and limits, study-wide: Thyroid tissue was not sampled; only peripheral blood was. A reduction in accuracy may have resulted from the small sample size. For persistent Graves' patients, TCR diversity was lower than for newly diagnosed ones.

Researchers made TCR beta libraries by using iRepertoire HTBI primers and running Arm-PCR on CDR3 regions. One entry per CDR3 protein, called by TCRdb with MiXCR from the multiplex PCR reads. The table lists under 250,000 distinct CDR3 sequences, around 20% of them singletons. This CDR3 spans 15 amino acids. Germline V lookup: CDR1 MNHNS, CDR2 SASEGT. V was pared by 6 bases and J by 5 bases, with 17 bases between. In the case of this clonotype: Its antigen is unidentified.

As for time point: newly diagnosed GD, antithyroid drugs for less than 3 months. The TCR library was made from RNA extracted from PBMCs. Collection of peripheral blood (about 10 milliliters) was done using EDTA tubes. V is TRBV6-1 and J is TRBJ1-5, with unresolved D. The sequence derives from a female donor with Graves disease. The sample in question was peripheral blood mononuclear cells (PBMCs), obtained at new diagnosis, from a patient treated with antithyroid drugs. For the CDR3, the DNA is TGTGCCAGCAGGATCATAGGGCTTCGGGATCAGCCCCAGCATTTT. The encoded protein is CASRIIGLRDQPQHF.